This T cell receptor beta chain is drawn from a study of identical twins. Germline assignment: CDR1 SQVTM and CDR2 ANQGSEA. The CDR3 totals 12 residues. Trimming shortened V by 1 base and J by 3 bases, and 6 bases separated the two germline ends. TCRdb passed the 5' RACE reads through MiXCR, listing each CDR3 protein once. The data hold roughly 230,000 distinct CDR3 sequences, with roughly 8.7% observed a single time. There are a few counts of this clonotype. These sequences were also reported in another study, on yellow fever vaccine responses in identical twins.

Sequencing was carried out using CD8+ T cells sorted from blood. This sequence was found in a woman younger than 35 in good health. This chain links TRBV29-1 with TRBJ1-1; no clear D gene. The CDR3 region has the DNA TGCAGCGTTGAAGGCCTGGACACTGAAGCTTTCTTT. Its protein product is CSVEGLDTEAFF.